These 31 T cell receptor beta chains originate from one sample sequenced in a study of PD-L1 blockade in urothelial cancer (dated by TCRdb to about 2017). Library construction relied on the immunoSEQ multiplex PCR assay. Drawn from immuneACCESS, this table holds only the in-frame rearrangements with V and J called that TCRdb kept. Clones are partly lost; checked studies trace under half to an unresolved V gene and leave the rest unexplained. The sample yields approximately 38,000 clones; roughly 90% were counted once. Roughly 2.1% of the sample is held by the ten biggest clonotypes. The specimen was PBMCs, collected around atezolizumab (anti-PD-L1) treatment. These receptors all stem from a man in his fifties or sixties with urothelial cancer.

V gene TRBV27 combines with J gene TRBJ1-3; possible D gene TRBD1, 6 bases. Trimming removed 5 bases at V and 8 bases at J, with 19 bases between. CDR3 size: 15 residues. The germline V gene has CDR1 MNHEY and CDR2 SMNVEV (reference sequence). In DNA, the CDR3 is TGTGCCAGCAGTGCCAACAGGGATTCGGTAGACACCATATATTTT. Its translation: CASSANRDSVDTIYF.

The CDR3 DNA reads as TGTGCCAGCAGTGAAGGAAGGGGACGACAGGCCGGGGAGCTGTTTTTT. It encodes CASSEGRGRQAGELFF. The chain couples TRBV2 to TRBJ2-2; D possibly corresponds to TRBD1 (6 bases). CDR1 is SNHLY, CDR2 FYNNEI, per germline. The CDR3 is 16 amino acids. V shed 1 base and J shed 6 bases, with 15 bases lying between them.

The V gene is TRBV9, the J gene TRBJ2-1; 15 bases are shared with TRBD2. CDR1 SGDLS and CDR2 YYNGEE come from the germline V gene. V lost 4 bases and J lost 0; bases outside the gene matches: 5. The CDR3 covers 18 residues. CDR3 nucleotide sequence: TGTGCCAGCAGCTGGACTAGCGGGGGGGCCTCCTCCTACAATGAGCAGTTCTTC. It yields the protein CASSWTSGGASSYNEQFF.

The chain carries TRBV28 and TRBJ1-1, with 12 nucleotides matching TRBD1. This CDR3 spans 15 amino acids. With 4 bases clipped from V and 7 bases from J, the junction kept 7 bases outside the gene matches. Germline CDR1 and CDR2: MDHEN and SYDVKM. The CDR3 sequence: CASSSPGQGAYEAFF. The CDR3 DNA reads TGTGCCAGCAGTTCTCCGGGACAGGGGGCATATGAAGCTTTCTTT.

The chain combines TRBV21-1 with TRBJ1-2; the table's D gene call, TRBD1, was not cross checked with the DNA. TRBV21-1 is reported as a pseudogene. This CDR3 spans 15 amino acids. Written as DNA, the CDR3 is TGTGCCAGCGGTACCGGGACAGGGGACTTCTATGGCTACACCTTC. As protein: CASGTGTGDFYGYTF.

This sequence joins TRBV19 and TRBJ2-1, with D perhaps TRBD2 (5 bases). Trimming removed 5 bases at V and 7 bases at J, with 12 bases between. CDR1 and CDR2 from the germline V gene are LNHDA and SQIVND (reference sequence). The CDR3 has 13 residues. The CDR3 sequence is CASSGLPGNEQFF. CDR3 sequence (DNA): TGTGCCAGTAGTGGACTGCCCGGGAATGAGCAGTTCTTC. The whole variable domain, filled in from reference TRBV19 and TRBJ2-1, reads DGGITQSPKYLFRKEGQNVTLSCEQNLNHDAMYWYRQDPGQGLRLIYYSQIVNDFQKGDIAEGYSVSREKKESFPLTVTSAQKNPTAFYLCASSGLPGNEQFFGPGTRLTVL.

The V gene is TRBV18, the J gene TRBJ2-3, with D perhaps matching TRBD2 (5 bases). Germline V gene sequence: CDR1 KGHSH, CDR2 LQKENI. V was shortened by 4 bases and J by 6 bases, with 8 bases between the two germline ends. The CDR3 has 12 amino acids. For the CDR3, the DNA is TGTGCCAGCTCACACGGGGAGGATACGCAGTATTTT. Protein: CASSHGEDTQYF.

CDR3 sequence reads: CSGDGQGDGRAFF. The CDR3 DNA reads as TGCAGCGGAGATGGACAGGGGGACGGAAGAGCTTTCTTT. The genes are TRBV29-1 and TRBJ1-1; 10 bases fit TRBD1. The CDR3 extends over 13 amino acids. V shed 7 bases, J shed 10 bases, and the junction held 12 bases outside the gene matches. Germline V gives CDR1 SQVTM, CDR2 ANQGSEA.

This clone was detected only once. This chain connects TRBV27 to TRBJ1-4; D gene uncertain. Germline values: CDR1 MNHEY, CDR2 SMNVEV (reference sequence). V was trimmed by 4 bases and J by 0 bases, leaving 6 bases between them. The CDR3 is 14 amino acids. The CDR3 DNA reads TGTGCCAGCAGTTCCCCCGCAACTAATGAAAAACTGTTTTTT. As protein: CASSSPATNEKLFF.

The chain has TRBV6-5 and TRBJ2-7, with D perhaps TRBD2 (6 bases). Trimming left V 5 bases short and J 1 base short, with 9 bases between. This CDR3 comprises 13 residues. The germline V gene has CDR1 MNHEY and CDR2 SVGAGI. This CDR3 is CASSRRGSYEQYF. The CDR3, as DNA: TGTGCCAGCAGTAGACGGGGGTCCTACGAGCAGTACTTC.

This clone came up once. The chain couples TRBV5-1 to TRBJ2-2; tentative D call: TRBD2 (7 bases). V was pared by 3 bases and J by 4 bases, with 16 bases between. The germline CDR1 and CDR2 sequences are SGHRS and YFSETQ. CDR3 size: 16 residues. CDR3 DNA: TGCGCCAGCAGCTGGGGGGGGGCGACTTCCACCGGGGAGCTGTTTTTT. It specifies CASSWGGATSTGELFF.

V is TRBV27 and J is TRBJ2-1, with TRBD1 matching over 8 bases. With V trimmed by 5 bases and J by 2 bases, 5 bases remained unmatched. This CDR3 is built from 15 residues. The germline CDR1 and CDR2 sequences are MNHEY and SMNVEV (reference sequence). The CDR3 DNA reads as TGTGCCAGCAGTCTGGACAGGGTACCCTACAATGAGCAGTTCTTC. It encodes CASSLDRVPYNEQFF.

This clone is a singleton in its sample. The chain employs TRBV7-9 and TRBJ1-1; no definite D call. This CDR3 comprises 14 residues. Germline CDR1 is SEHNR and CDR2 is FQNEAQ (reference sequence). Trimming left V 0 bases short and J 1 base short, with 6 bases between. The CDR3 DNA follows: TGTGCCAGCAGCTTAGCGCTAGAGAACACTGAAGCTTTCTTT. This sequence encodes CASSLALENTEAFF.

The chain couples TRBV19 to TRBJ2-5; 10 positions agree with TRBD2. The CDR3 sequence is 14 residues long. Germline V lookup: CDR1 LNHDA, CDR2 SQIVND (reference sequence). Losses at the gene ends were 7 bases for V and 11 bases for J; bases not matched to a gene: 13. CDR3 in amino acids: CASTLEVAGGPQYF. The CDR3 coding sequence is TGTGCCAGTACCCTAGAGGTAGCGGGGGGTCCGCAGTACTTC.

The chain carries TRBV9 and TRBJ2-1; 9 positions agree with TRBD2. The germline gives CDR1 SGDLS, CDR2 YYNGEE. The V segment lost 0 bases and the J segment 6 bases; nucleotides outside the gene matches: 7. The CDR3 has 16 amino acids. The CDR3 protein is CASSVGPSGVTNEQFF. In DNA, the CDR3 is TGTGCCAGCAGCGTAGGCCCTAGCGGGGTAACCAATGAGCAGTTCTTC.

V usage is TRBV11-3 and J usage is TRBJ2-6, with D perhaps matching TRBD1 (6 bases). V was shortened by 6 bases and J by 2 bases, with 11 bases between the two germline ends. From germline, CDR1 is SGHNT and CDR2 YENEEA. CDR3 length equals 15 residues. This CDR3 reads CASSPPGAGANVLTF. The CDR3 nucleotides are TGTGCCAGCAGTCCACCAGGGGCTGGGGCCAACGTCCTGACTTTC.

This rearrangement joins TRBV12-5 to TRBJ2-1; D might be TRBD2 (5 bases). Trimming removed 7 bases from V and 9 bases from J, with 16 bases in between. The CDR3 spans 13 residues. Germline CDR1 is LGHNT and CDR2 is FRNRAP. The CDR3 DNA reads as TGTGCTAGTGCCCCTAACGGGGATCTTGAGCAGTTCTTC. It codes for CASAPNGDLEQFF.

The chain is built from TRBV6-5 and TRBJ1-1; 10 nucleotides match TRBD1. In germline, CDR1 is MNHEY, CDR2 SVGAGI. This CDR3 has 16 amino acids. The J segment lost 4 bases and the V segment lost 0 bases, leaving 5 bases of the junction unmatched. The CDR3, as DNA: TGTGCCAGCAGTTACTCTACCGGGACAGGGGTCACTGAAGCTTTCTTT. This gives the protein CASSYSTGTGVTEAFF.

This clone was detected only a few times. The chain couples TRBV28 to TRBJ2-3; D may be TRBD1 (6 bases). The CDR3 covers 14 residues. Per germline, CDR1 MDHEN and CDR2 SYDVKM. Trimming removed 6 bases from V and 3 bases from J, with 13 bases in between. This chain's CDR3 is CASRPTGRTDTQYF. In DNA form, the CDR3 reads TGTGCCAGCAGACCTACAGGGAGAACAGATACGCAGTATTTT. Variable domain in full (rest from reference TRBV28 and TRBJ2-3): DVKVTQSSRYLVKRTGEKVFLECVQDMDHENMFWYRQDPGLGLRLIYFSYDVKMKEKGDIPEGYSVSREKKERFSLILESASTNQTSMYLCASRPTGRTDTQYFGPGTRLTVL.

This chain connects TRBV15 to TRBJ2-7, with D perhaps matching TRBD1 (5 bases). The CDR3 is 15 residues long. V was cut by 5 bases and J by 2 bases, with 16 bases left in between. Germline values: CDR1 LNHNV, CDR2 YYDKDF (reference sequence). The CDR3 protein is CATSPRAQGAYEQYF. CDR3 coding DNA: TGTGCCACCAGCCCCCGGGCCCAGGGCGCCTACGAGCAGTACTTC.

V and J are TRBV18 and TRBJ2-7; 7 bases agree with TRBD2. The length of the CDR3 is 13 residues. CDR1 is KGHSH and CDR2 is LQKENI in the germline V gene. J lost 3 bases, V lost 4 bases, and 3 bases had no gene match. The CDR3 is CASSRGGGYEQYF. CDR3 nucleotides: TGTGCCAGCTCACGGGGCGGGGGCTACGAGCAGTACTTC.

The chain joins TRBV5-6 to TRBJ1-1, with 8 positions matching TRBD1. Germline loops: CDR1 SGHDT, CDR2 YYEEEE. This CDR3 spans 13 amino acids. V was pared by 2 bases and J by 4 bases, with 1 base of the junction left unmatched. For the CDR3, the DNA is TGTGCCAGCAGCTTAACAGGGGGCACTGAAGCTTTCTTT. Residues: CASSLTGGTEAFF.

V is TRBV7-9 and J is TRBJ1-5; 7 bases align to TRBD1. The CDR3 contains 14 residues. The J segment lost 5 bases and the V segment lost 1 base, leaving 2 bases of the junction unmatched. Germline CDR1 is SEHNR and CDR2 is FQNEAQ (reference sequence). CDR3 coding DNA: TGTGCCAGCAGCTTAGAAGGGGGCCATCAGCCCCAGCATTTT. Its protein product is CASSLEGGHQPQHF. Full variable domain (missing parts from reference TRBV7-9 and TRBJ1-5): DTGVSQNPRHKITKRGQNVTFRCDPISEHNRLYWYRQTLGQGPEFLTYFQNEAQLEKSRLLSDRFSAERPKGSFSTLEIQRTEQGDSAMYLCASSLEGGHQPQHFGDGTRLSIL.

The genes are TRBV12-5 and TRBJ1-6; no clear D. The CDR3 spans 12 residues. Germline loops: CDR1 LGHNT, CDR2 FRNRAP. Trimming stripped 3 bases from V and 10 bases from J, with 7 bases between. Here the CDR3 reads CASGLTESPLHF. CDR3 DNA sequence: TGTGCTAGTGGTTTAACAGAATCACCCCTCCACTTT.

The chain links TRBV5-6 to TRBJ1-6, with 7 bases identical to TRBD1. Germline V gives CDR1 SGHDT, CDR2 YYEEEE. CDR3 size: 16 residues. The J segment lost 8 bases and the V segment lost 4 bases, leaving 12 bases of the junction unmatched. This CDR3 is CASSAPLGQADSPLHF. CDR3 bases: TGTGCCAGCAGCGCTCCCCTAGGACAGGCGGATTCACCCCTCCACTTT.

The V gene is TRBV5-4, the J gene TRBJ2-7, with 8 bases that match TRBD2. After removal of 3 bases from V and 2 bases from J, the junction contained 1 base not matched to a gene. In germline, CDR1 is SGHNT, CDR2 YYREEE (reference sequence). The CDR3 covers 13 residues. Written as DNA, the CDR3 is TGTGCCAGCAGCTATAGCGGGGCCTACGAGCAGTACTTC. This encodes CASSYSGAYEQYF.

This chain links TRBV6-5 with TRBJ2-5; 7 nucleotides align to TRBD2. Germline V lookup: CDR1 MNHEY, CDR2 SVGAGI. The CDR3 runs to 15 residues. The V segment lost 1 base and the J segment 4 bases; nucleotides outside the gene matches: 6. The CDR3 loop reads CASSYLGASGETQYF. The CDR3 region has the DNA TGTGCCAGCAGTTACTTGGGCGCTAGCGGAGAGACCCAGTACTTC.

This chain uses TRBV28 with TRBJ2-2; 11 bases are a match to TRBD2. With V trimmed by 1 base and J by 7 bases, 8 bases remained unmatched. The CDR3 has 17 amino acids. Germline lookup yields CDR1 MDHEN and CDR2 SYDVKM. The CDR3 DNA reads TGTGCCAGCAGTTTATCTGGACTAGCGGGTTACGTCGGGGAGCTGTTTTTT. Translated, it gives CASSLSGLAGYVGELFF. Full variable domain (rest looked up from reference TRBV28 and TRBJ2-2): DVKVTQSSRYLVKRTGEKVFLECVQDMDHENMFWYRQDPGLGLRLIYFSYDVKMKEKGDIPEGYSVSREKKERFSLILESASTNQTSMYLCASSLSGLAGYVGELFFGEGSRLTVL.

This sequence joins TRBV6-4 and TRBJ2-2; D is unresolved. The CDR3 length is 14 residues. Germline V gene sequence: CDR1 MRHNA, CDR2 SNTAGT. Trimming left V 2 bases short and J 3 bases short, with 7 bases between. CDR3 sequence (DNA): TGTGCCAGCAGTGACAGTCGGGACACCGGGGAGCTGTTTTTT. Its translation: CASSDSRDTGELFF.

The chain carries TRBV5-5 and TRBJ1-2; D is ambiguous. There are 12 residues in the CDR3. Germline CDR1 reads SGHKS; CDR2 reads YYEKEE (reference sequence). V was clipped by 0 bases and J by 7 bases, with 7 bases between them. In DNA, the CDR3 is TGTGCCAGCAGCTTGGAGGAGGCTGGCTACACCTTC. Its protein is CASSLEEAGYTF.

The chain links TRBV11-1 to TRBJ1-2; D remains unclear. Trimming shortened V by 3 bases and J by 4 bases, and 12 bases separated the two germline ends. This CDR3 has 14 amino acids. The germline V gene has CDR1 SGHAT and CDR2 FQDESV (reference sequence). CDR3 nucleotides: TGTGCCAGCAGCTTTGGCGACTTGGGCTATGGCTACACCTTC. Translated, it gives CASSFGDLGYGYTF.